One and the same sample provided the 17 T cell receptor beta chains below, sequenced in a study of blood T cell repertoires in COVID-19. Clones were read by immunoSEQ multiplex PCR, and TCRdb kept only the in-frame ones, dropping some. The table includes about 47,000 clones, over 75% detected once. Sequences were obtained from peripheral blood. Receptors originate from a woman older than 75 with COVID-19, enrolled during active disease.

The CDR3 nucleotides read TGTGCCAGCAGCCAATCGCAGAATGAGCAGTTCTTC. Its protein is CASSQSQNEQFF. V is TRBV16 and J is TRBJ2-1; D uncertain. The CDR3 runs 12 residues. Germline lookup yields CDR1 KGHSY and CDR2 FQNENV. The V end was cut by 0 bases, the J end by 7 bases, with 4 bases between.

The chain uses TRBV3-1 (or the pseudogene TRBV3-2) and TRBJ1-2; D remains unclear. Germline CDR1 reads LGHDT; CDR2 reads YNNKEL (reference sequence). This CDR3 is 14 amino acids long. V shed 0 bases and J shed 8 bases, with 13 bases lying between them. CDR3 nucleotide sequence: TGTGCCAGCAGCCAAGATCTGGCTGCTCGAGGCTACACCTTC. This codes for CASSQDLAARGYTF.

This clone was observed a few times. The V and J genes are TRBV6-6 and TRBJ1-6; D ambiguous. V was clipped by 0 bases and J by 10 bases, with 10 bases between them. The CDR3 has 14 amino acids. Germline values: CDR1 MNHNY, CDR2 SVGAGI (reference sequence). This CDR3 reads CASSYSEGGSPLHF. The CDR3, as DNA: TGTGCCAGCAGTTACTCTGAAGGAGGGTCACCCCTCCACTTT.

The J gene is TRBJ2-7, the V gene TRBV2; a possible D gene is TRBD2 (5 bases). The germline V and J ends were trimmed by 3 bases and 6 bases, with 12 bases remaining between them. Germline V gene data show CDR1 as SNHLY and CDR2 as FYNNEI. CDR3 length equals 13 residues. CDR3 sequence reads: CASSDNGLGEQYF. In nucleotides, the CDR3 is TGTGCCAGCAGTGACAACGGACTGGGCGAGCAGTACTTC.

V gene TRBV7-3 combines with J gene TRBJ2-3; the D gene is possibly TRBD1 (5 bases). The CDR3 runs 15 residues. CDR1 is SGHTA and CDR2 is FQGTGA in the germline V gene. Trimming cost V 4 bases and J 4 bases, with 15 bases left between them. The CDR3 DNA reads TGTGCCAGCAGCTCCCTTGCAGGGATCCCAGATACGCAGTATTTT. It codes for CASSSLAGIPDTQYF.

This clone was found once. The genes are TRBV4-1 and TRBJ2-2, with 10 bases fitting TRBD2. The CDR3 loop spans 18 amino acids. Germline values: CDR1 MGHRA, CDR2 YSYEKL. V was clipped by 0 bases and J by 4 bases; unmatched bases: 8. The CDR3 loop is CASSQEGTSGDLTGELFF. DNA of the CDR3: TGCGCCAGCAGCCAAGAGGGCACTAGCGGGGACCTCACCGGGGAGCTGTTTTTT.

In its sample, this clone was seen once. The CDR3 protein is CASSQDRTGTGRRGNQPQHF. The CDR3 bases are TGCGCCAGCAGCCAAGATCGGACAGGTACGGGGCGGCGCGGGAATCAGCCCCAGCATTTT. The chain carries TRBV4-1 and TRBJ1-5; 7 bases agree with TRBD1. The CDR3 covers 20 residues. The germline V gene encodes CDR1 MGHRA and CDR2 YSYEKL. The ends lost 0 bases at V and 4 bases at J; junction bases unmatched: 18.

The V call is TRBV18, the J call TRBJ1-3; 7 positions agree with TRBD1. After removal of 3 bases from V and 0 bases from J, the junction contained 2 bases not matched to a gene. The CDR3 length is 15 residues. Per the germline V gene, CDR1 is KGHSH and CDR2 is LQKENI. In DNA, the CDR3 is TGTGCCAGCTCACCCGGACAGGCCTCTGGAAACACCATATATTTT. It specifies CASSPGQASGNTIYF.

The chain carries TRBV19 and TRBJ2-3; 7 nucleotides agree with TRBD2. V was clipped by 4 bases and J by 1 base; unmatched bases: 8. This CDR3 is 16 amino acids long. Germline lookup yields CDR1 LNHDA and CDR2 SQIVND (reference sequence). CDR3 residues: CASSTTPSGRTDTQYF. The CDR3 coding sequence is TGTGCCAGTAGTACCACCCCTAGCGGACGCACAGATACGCAGTATTTT.

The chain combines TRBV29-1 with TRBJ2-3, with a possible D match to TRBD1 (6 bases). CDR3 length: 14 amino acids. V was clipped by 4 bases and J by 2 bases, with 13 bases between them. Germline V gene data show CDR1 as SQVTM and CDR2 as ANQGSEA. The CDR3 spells CSVAGRGYTDTQYF. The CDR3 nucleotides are TGCAGCGTTGCGGGCAGGGGTTACACAGATACGCAGTATTTT.

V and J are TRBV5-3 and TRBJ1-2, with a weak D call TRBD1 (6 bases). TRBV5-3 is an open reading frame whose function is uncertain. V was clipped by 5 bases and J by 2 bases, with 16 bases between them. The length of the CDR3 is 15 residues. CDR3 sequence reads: CARSPQTGANYGYTF. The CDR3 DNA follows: TGTGCCAGAAGTCCTCAGACAGGTGCAAACTATGGCTACACCTTC.

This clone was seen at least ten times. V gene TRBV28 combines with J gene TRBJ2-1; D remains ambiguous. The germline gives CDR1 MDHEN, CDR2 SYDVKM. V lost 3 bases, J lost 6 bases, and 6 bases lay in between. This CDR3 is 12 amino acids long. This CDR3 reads CASSFIVNEQFF. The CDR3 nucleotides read TGTGCCAGCAGTTTTATAGTCAATGAGCAGTTCTTC.

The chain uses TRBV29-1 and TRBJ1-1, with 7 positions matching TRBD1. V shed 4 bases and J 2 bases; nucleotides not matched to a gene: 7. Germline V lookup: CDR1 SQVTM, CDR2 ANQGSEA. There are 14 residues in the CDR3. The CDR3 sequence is CSVATGVFNTEAFF. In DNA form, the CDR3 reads TGCAGCGTTGCTACAGGGGTTTTTAACACTGAAGCTTTCTTT.

CDR3 in amino acids: CASSREDTQYF. As DNA, the CDR3 is TGTGCCAGCAGCAGAGAAGATACGCAGTATTTT. The J gene is TRBJ2-3, the V gene TRBV7-9; D not certain. Germline V gene lookup returns CDR1 SEHNR and CDR2 FQNEAQ (reference sequence). The CDR3 has 11 amino acids. Trimming took 5 bases from V and 5 from J, leaving 5 bases between them.

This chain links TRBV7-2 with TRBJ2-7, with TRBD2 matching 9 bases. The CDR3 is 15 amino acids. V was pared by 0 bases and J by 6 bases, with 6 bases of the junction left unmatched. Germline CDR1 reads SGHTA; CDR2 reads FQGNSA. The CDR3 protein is CASSLAGTSSVEQYF. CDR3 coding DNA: TGTGCCAGCAGCTTAGCGGGGACTAGCTCCGTCGAGCAGTACTTC.

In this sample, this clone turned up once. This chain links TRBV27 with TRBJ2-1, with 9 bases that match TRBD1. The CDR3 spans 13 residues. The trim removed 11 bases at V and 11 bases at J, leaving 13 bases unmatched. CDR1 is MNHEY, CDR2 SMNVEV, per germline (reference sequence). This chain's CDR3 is CAVTPRTGEKQFF. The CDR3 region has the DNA TGTGCCGTTACACCAAGGACAGGGGAGAAGCAGTTCTTC.

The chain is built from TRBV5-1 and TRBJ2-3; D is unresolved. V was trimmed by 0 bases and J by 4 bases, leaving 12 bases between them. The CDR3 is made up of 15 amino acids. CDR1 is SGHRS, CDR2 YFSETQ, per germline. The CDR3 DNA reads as TGCGCCAGCAGCTTGGACCAGCGTCCCGCAGATACGCAGTATTTT. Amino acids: CASSLDQRPADTQYF.